This T cell receptor beta chain came from a study of long-term antiretroviral therapy in people with HIV. Per germline, CDR1 SEHNR and CDR2 FQNEAQ (reference sequence). V was trimmed by 0 bases and J by 0 bases, leaving 14 bases between them. This CDR3 is 17 amino acids long. Points from the study as a whole: Narrower CDR3 length ranges marked HIV repertoires relative to controls. Sampling of blood ran from the mid-2000s to the late 2010s, and older ART regimens were possibly in use.

Notes on this clone: What it binds is unknown.

Running of the v3.0 immunoSEQ assay took place at survey level. Profiled with immunoSEQ multiplex PCR; TCRdb holds only in-frame clones, not every one. The data hold about 30,000 clones, with around 95% observed a single time. The source of this sequence is a man aged 25-45 years with HIV. The input for sequencing was unsorted PBMCs, taken 5.3 years after starting antiretroviral therapy. The genes are TRBV7-9 and TRBJ1-1; TRBD1 is a possible D gene (5 bases). The CDR3 is CASSLAWGGRMNTEAFF. DNA for the CDR3: TGTGCCAGCAGCTTAGCGTGGGGGGGGAGGATGAACACTGAAGCTTTCTTT.